This T cell receptor (beta chain) came from a study of OX40 agonist ivuxolimab in advanced cancers. Generated by immunoSEQ multiplex PCR, the TCRdb table keeps only in-frame clones and is missing some. The table has around 70,000 clones, roughly 80% seen once. V dropped 3 bases and J dropped 0; count of bases not matched to a gene: 2. Germline V gives CDR1 SGHRS, CDR2 YFSETQ. The CDR3 loop spans 15 amino acids. The sequence derives from an adult with an advanced solid tumor such as melanoma, head and neck, liver or kidney cancer. The rearrangement uses TRBV5-1 and TRBJ2-2; 7 positions agree with TRBD1. The specimen comprised CD4+ or CD8+ T cells sorted from blood, sampled in a trial of the OX40 agonist ivuxolimab. The CDR3 sequence is CASSWTGANTGELFF. Written as DNA, the CDR3 is TGCGCCAGCAGCTGGACAGGCGCGAACACCGGGGAGCTGTTTTTT.